The clone carrying this TCR beta chain was seen only once. The data belong to a study of shared clonotypes between healthy human individuals. Assay used: immunoSEQ multiplex PCR; TCRdb lists only in-frame clones, some missing. The sample has 2 million to 2.5 million clones; approximately 93% are singletons. Source material: naive CD4+ T cells from PBMCs. The subset here: CD45RA+ positively selected. This receptor was obtained from a man between 18 and 35 years old in good health. Some clones in this sample may be carry-over from other donors' samples.

CDR3 bases: TGTGCCAGCAGCACCCCCGGGGGAGGAAACACCATATATTTT. Encoded protein: CASSTPGGGNTIYF. This chain uses TRBV7-2 with TRBJ1-3, with D perhaps TRBD1 (5 bases). Germline V lookup: CDR1 SGHTA, CDR2 FQGNSA. The V end lost 5 bases, the J end lost 4 bases, and 12 bases lay between the germline ends. CDR3 length: 14 amino acids.